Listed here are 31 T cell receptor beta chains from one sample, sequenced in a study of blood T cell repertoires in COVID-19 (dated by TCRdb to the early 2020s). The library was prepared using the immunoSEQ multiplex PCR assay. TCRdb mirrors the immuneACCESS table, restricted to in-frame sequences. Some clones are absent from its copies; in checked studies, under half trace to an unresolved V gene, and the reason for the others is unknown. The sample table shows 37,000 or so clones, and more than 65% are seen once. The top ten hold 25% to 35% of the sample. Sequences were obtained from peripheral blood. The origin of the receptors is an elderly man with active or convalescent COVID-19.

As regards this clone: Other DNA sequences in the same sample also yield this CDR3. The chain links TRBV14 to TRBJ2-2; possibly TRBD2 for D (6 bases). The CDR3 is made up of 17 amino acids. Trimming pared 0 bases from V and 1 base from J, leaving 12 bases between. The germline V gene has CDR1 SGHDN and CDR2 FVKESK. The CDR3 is CASSQDKGRLNTGELFF. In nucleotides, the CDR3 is TGTGCCAGCAGCCAAGACAAGGGGAGGCTGAACACCGGGGAGCTGTTTTTT.

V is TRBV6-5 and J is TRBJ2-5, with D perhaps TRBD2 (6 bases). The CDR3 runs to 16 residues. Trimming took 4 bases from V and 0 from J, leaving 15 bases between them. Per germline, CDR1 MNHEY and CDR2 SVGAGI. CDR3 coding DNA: TGTGCCAGCAGTTCGGCCGGGACTCAGTACCAAGAGACCCAGTACTTC. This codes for CASSSAGTQYQETQYF.

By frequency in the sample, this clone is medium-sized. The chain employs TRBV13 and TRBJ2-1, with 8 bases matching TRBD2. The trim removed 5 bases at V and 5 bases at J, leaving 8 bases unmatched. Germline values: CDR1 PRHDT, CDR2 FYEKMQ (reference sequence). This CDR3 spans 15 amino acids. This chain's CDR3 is CASSATGGPNNEQFF. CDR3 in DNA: TGTGCCAGCAGCGCGACGGGGGGGCCCAACAATGAGCAGTTCTTC.

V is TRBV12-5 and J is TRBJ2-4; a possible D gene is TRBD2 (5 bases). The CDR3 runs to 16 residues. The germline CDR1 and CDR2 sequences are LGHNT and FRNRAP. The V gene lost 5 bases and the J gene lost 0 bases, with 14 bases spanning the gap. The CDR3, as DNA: TGTGCTAGTGGTCCGACTTGGGAGCTAGCCAAAAACATTCAGTACTTC. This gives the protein CASGPTWELAKNIQYF. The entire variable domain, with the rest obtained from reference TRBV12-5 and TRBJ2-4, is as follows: DARVTQTPRHKVTEMGQEVTMRCQPILGHNTVFWYRQTMMQGLELLAYFRNRAPLDDSGMPKDRFSAEMPDATLATLKIQPSEPRDSAVYFCASGPTWELAKNIQYFGAGTRLSVL.

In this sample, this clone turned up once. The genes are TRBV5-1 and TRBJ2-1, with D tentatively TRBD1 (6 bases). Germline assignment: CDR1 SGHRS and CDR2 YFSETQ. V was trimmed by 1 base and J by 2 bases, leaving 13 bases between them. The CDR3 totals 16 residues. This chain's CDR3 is CASSLLGTTPYNEQFF. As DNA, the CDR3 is TGCGCCAGCAGCTTGTTAGGGACAACCCCCTACAATGAGCAGTTCTTC.

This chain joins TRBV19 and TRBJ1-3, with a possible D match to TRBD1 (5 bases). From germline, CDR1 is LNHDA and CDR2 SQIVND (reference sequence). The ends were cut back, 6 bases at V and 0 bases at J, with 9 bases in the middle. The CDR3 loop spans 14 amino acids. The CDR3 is CASSSTASGNTIYF. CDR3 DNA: TGTGCCAGTAGCTCGACAGCCTCTGGAAACACCATATATTTT.

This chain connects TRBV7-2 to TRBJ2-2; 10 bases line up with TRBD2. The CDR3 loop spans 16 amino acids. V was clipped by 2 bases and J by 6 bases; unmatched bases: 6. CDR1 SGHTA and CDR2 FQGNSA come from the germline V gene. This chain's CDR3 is CASSLYVAGGPGELFF. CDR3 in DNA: TGTGCCAGCAGCTTATACGTAGCGGGAGGTCCCGGGGAGCTGTTTTTT.

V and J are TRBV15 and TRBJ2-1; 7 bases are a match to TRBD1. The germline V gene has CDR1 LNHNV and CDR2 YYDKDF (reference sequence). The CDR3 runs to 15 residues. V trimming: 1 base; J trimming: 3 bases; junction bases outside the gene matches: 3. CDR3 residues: CATSRVTGVYNEQFF. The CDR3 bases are TGTGCCACCAGCAGAGTAACAGGGGTCTACAATGAGCAGTTCTTC.

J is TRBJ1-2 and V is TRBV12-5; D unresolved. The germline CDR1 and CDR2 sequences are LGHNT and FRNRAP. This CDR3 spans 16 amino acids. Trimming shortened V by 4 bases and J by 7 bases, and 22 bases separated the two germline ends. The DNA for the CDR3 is TGTGCTAGTGGTTGGGCCCTTATCGAGAGCGGCCGTGGCTACACCTTC. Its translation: CASGWALIESGRGYTF. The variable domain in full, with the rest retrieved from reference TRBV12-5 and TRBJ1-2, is DARVTQTPRHKVTEMGQEVTMRCQPILGHNTVFWYRQTMMQGLELLAYFRNRAPLDDSGMPKDRFSAEMPDATLATLKIQPSEPRDSAVYFCASGWALIESGRGYTFGSGTRLTVV.

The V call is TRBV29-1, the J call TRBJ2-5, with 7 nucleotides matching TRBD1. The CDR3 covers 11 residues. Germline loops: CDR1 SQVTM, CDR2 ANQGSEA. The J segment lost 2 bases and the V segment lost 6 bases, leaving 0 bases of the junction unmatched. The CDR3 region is CSVTGQETQYF. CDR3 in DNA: TGCAGCGTGACAGGGCAAGAGACCCAGTACTTC.

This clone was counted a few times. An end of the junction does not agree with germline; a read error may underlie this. The CDR3: CASSAVGTSVSRPYHF. CDR3 coding DNA: TGTGCCAGCAGCGCGGTGGGGACTAGCGTTTCCCGGCCCTACCACTTT. The rearrangement joins TRBV9 to TRBJ2-3; 10 bases fit TRBD2. The length of the CDR3 is 16 residues. CDR1 is SGDLS, CDR2 YYNGEE, per germline. Using reference TRBV9 and TRBJ2-3 for the parts outside the CDR3, the full variable domain is DSGVTQTPKHLITATGQRVTLRCSPRSGDLSVYWYQQSLDQGLQFLIQYYNGEERAKGNILERFSAQQFPDLHSELNLSSLELGDSALYFCASSAVGTSVSRPYHFGPGTRLTVL.

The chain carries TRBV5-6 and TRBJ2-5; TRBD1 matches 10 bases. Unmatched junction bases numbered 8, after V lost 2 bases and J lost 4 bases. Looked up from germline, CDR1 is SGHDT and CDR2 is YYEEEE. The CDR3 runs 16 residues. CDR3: CASSFVGQGVRETQYF. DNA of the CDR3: TGTGCCAGCAGCTTCGTCGGACAGGGGGTGCGAGAGACCCAGTACTTC.

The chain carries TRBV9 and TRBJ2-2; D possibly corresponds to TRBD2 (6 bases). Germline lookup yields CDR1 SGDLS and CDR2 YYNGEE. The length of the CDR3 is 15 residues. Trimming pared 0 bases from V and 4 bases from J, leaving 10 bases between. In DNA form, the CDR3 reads TGTGCCAGCAGCGTAGCGGGAGCTCCCACCGGGGAGCTGTTTTTT. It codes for CASSVAGAPTGELFF.

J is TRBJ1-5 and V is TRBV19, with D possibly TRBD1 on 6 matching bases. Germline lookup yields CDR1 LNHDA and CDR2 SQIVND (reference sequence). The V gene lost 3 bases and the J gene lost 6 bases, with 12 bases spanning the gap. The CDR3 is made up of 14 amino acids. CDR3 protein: CASSIQGRVQPQHF. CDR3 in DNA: TGTGCCAGTAGTATCCAGGGGCGAGTTCAGCCCCAGCATTTT.

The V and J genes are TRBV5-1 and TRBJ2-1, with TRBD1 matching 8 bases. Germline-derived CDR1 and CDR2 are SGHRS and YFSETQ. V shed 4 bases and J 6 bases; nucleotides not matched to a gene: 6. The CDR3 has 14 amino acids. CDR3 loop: CASSLGQGGNEQFF. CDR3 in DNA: TGCGCCAGCAGCCTAGGACAGGGTGGCAATGAGCAGTTCTTC.

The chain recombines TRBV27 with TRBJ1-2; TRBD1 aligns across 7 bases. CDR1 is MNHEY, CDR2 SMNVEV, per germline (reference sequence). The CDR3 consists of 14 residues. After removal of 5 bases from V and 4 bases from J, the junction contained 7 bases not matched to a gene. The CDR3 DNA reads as TGTGCCAGCAGTACAGGGGTTCGTCGCTATGGCTACACCTTC. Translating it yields CASSTGVRRYGYTF.

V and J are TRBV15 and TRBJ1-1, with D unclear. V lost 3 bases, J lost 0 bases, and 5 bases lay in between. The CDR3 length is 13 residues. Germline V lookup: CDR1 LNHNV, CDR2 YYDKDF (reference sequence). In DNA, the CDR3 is TGTGCCACCAGCAGTCGGGTGAACACTGAAGCTTTCTTT. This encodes CATSSRVNTEAFF.

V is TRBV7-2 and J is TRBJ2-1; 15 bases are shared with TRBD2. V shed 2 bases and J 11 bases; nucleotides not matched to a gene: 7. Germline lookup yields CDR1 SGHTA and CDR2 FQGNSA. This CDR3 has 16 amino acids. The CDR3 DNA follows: TGTGCCAGCAGCTTATTATATGGACTAGCGGGGGGGCAGCAGTTCTTC. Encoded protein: CASSLLYGLAGGQQFF.

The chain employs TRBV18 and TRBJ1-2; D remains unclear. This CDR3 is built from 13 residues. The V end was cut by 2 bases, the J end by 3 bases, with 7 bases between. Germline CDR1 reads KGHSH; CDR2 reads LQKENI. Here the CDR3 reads CASSPARDYGYTF. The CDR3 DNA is TGTGCCAGCTCACCAGCCCGGGACTATGGCTACACCTTC.

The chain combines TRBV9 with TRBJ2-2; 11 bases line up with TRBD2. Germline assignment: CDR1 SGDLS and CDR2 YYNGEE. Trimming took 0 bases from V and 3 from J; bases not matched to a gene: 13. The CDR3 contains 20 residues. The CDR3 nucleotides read TGTGCCAGCAGCGTAGGAGGTCTAGCGGGAGGTCTTCCCGACACCGGGGAGCTGTTTTTT. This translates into CASSVGGLAGGLPDTGELFF.

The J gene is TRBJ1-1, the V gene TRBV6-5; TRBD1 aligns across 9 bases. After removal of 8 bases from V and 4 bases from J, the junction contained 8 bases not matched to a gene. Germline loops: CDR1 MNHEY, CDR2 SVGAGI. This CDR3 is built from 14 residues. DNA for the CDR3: TGTGCCAGCTCTTATGGGACAGGGCTCACTGAAGCTTTCTTT. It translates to CASSYGTGLTEAFF.

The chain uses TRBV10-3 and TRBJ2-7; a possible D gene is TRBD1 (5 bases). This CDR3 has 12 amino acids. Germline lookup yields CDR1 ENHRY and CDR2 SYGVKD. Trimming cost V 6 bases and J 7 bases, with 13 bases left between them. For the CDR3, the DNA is TGTGCCATCAGCTCCCAGGGCTTTGAGCAGTACTTC. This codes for CAISSQGFEQYF.

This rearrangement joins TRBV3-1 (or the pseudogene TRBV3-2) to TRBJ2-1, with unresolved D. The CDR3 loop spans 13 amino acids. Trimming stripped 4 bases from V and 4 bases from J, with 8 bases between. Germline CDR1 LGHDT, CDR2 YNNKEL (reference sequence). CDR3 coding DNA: TGTGCCAGCAGCCCAAAGCGTTACAATGAGCAGTTCTTC. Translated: CASSPKRYNEQFF.

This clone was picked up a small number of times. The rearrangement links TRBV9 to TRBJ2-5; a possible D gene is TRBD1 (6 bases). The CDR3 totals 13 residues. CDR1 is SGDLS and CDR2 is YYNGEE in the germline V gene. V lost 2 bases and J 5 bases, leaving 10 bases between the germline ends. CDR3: CASSVGTSETQYF. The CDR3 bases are TGTGCCAGCAGCGTGGGGACATCGGAGACCCAGTACTTC.

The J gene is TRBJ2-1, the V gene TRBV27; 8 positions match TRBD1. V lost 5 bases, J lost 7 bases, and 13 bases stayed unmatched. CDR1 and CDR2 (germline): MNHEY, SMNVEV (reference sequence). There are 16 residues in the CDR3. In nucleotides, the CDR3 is TGTGCCAGCAGTCCTTCCCCCCGACAGGGGATAAATGAGCAGTTCTTC. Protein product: CASSPSPRQGINEQFF.

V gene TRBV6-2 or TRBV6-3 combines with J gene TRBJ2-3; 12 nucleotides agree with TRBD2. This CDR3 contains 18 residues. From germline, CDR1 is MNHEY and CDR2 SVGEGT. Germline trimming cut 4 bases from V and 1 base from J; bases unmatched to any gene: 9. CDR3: CASSLTSGSFVGTDTQYF. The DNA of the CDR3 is TGTGCCAGCAGTTTGACTAGCGGGAGTTTCGTGGGCACAGATACGCAGTATTTT.

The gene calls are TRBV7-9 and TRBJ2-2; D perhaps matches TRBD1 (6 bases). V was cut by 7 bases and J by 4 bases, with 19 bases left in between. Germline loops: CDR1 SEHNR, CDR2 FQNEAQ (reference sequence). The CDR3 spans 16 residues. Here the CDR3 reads CASNNKQGRGTGELFF. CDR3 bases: TGTGCCAGCAATAACAAACAGGGACGGGGCACCGGGGAGCTGTTTTTT.

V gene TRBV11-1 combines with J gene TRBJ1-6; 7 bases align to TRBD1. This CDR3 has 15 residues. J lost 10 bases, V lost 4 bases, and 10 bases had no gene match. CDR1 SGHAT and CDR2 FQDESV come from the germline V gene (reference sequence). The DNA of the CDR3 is TGTGCCAGCAGCTCGCTCACAGGGGTCGGCTCACCCCTCCACTTT. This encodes CASSSLTGVGSPLHF.

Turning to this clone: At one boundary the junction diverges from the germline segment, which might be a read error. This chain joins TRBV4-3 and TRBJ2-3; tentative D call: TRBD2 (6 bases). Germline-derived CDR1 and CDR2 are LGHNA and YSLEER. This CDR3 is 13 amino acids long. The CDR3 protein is CASSAKWDSFMHF. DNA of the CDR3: TGCGCCAGCAGCGCCAAGTGGGACTCCTTCATGCATTTT.

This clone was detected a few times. CDR3 coding DNA: TGTGCCAGCAGCTTAGTACAGGGTGGAGGTGAGCAGTACTTC. It specifies CASSLVQGGGEQYF. This chain links TRBV7-7 with TRBJ2-7, with D possibly TRBD1 on 6 matching bases. CDR3 length equals 14 residues. With 1 base removed from V and 7 bases from J, the gap between germline ends came to 14 bases. CDR1 and CDR2 (germline): SSHAT, FNYEAQ (reference sequence). Full variable domain (outside the CDR3, taken from reference TRBV7-7 and TRBJ2-7): GAGVSQSPRYKVTKRGQDVTLRCDPISSHATLYWYQQALGQGPEFLTYFNYEAQPDKSGLPSDRFSAERPEGSISTLTIQRTEQRDSAMYRCASSLVQGGGEQYFGPGTRLTVT.

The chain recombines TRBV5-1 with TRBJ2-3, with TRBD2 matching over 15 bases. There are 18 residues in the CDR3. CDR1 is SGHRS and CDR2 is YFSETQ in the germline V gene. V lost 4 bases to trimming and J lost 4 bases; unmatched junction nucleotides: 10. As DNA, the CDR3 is TGCGCCAGCAGCCCCGGACTAGCGGGAGGGCCTCGGGCAGATACGCAGTATTTT. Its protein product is CASSPGLAGGPRADTQYF.